The source of this T cell receptor beta chain is a study of early T cells in non-severe SARS-CoV-2 infection. Study details: The study sequenced bulk RNA from unsorted whole blood, with chains unpaired. Whole-study results and caveats: There was a bias toward anti-spike CD8 responses in VDJdb matching, which missed private and CD4 specificities.

The CDR3 has 10 residues. Germline V gives CDR1 DFQATT, CDR2 SNEGSKA (reference sequence). Unique molecular identifier tags were affixed to discrete cDNA molecules. TCRdb ran MiXCR on the 5' RACE reads and lists one entry per CDR3 protein. Of under 20,000 distinct CDR3 sequences in the sample, approximately 5.4% were seen once. The sample holds many counts of this clonotype. What it binds is unknown. Mismatch with germline at one junction end may stem from a read error. Sequencing was carried out using whole blood. This rearrangement joins TRBV20-1 to TRBJ1-6; 7 nucleotides align to TRBD1. The clonotype originates from an adult who was a healthcare worker with PCR-confirmed SARS-CoV-2 infection or an uninfected control (not recorded which). The CDR3 loop reads CSARDRVLHF. CDR3 nucleotides: TGCAGTGCCAGAGACAGGGTGCTCCACTTT.